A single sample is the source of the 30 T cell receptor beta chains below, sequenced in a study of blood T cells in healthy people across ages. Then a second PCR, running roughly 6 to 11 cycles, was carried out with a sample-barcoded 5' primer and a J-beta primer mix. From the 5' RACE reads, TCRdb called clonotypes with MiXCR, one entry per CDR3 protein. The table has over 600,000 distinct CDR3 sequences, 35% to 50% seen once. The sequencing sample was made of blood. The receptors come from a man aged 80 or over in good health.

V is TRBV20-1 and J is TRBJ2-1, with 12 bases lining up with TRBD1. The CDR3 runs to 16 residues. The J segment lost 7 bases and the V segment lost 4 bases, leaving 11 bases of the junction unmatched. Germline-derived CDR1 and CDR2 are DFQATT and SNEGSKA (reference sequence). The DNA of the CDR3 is TGCAGTGCTAACCCCAACCAGGGACAGGGGGCAAATGAGCAGTTCTTC. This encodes CSANPNQGQGANEQFF.

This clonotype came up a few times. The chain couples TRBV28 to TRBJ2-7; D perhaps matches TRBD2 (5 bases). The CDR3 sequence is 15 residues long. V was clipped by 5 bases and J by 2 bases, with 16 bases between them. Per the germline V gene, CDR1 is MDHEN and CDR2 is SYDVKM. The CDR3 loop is CASSGGEAYTYEQYF. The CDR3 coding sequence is TGTGCCAGCAGTGGAGGAGAAGCCTATACCTACGAGCAGTACTTC.

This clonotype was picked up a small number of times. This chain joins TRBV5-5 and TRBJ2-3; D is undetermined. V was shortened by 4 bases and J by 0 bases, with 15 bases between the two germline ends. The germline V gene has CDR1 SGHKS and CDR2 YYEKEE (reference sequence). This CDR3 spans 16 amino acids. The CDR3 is CASSHTARSSTDTQYF. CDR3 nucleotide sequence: TGTGCCAGCAGCCACACGGCCCGATCTAGCACAGATACGCAGTATTTT.

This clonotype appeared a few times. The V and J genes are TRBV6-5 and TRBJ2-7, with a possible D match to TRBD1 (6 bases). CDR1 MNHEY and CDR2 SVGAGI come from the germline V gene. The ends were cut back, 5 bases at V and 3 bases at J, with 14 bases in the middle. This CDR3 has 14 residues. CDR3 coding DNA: TGTGCCAGCAGTCGAGGGGACAAAGACTACGAGCAGTACTTC. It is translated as CASSRGDKDYEQYF.

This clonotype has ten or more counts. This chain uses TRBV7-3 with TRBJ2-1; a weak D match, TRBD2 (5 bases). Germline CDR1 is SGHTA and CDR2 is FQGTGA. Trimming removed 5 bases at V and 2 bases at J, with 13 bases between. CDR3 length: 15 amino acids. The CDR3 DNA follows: TGTGCCAGCAGCCCGAGCGGTTACACCTACAATGAGCAGTTCTTC. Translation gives CASSPSGYTYNEQFF.

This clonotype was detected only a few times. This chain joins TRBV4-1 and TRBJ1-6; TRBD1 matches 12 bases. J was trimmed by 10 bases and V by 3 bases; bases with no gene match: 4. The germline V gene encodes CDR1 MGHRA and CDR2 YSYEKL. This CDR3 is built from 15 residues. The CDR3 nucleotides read TGCGCCAGCAGCCATGGGACAGGGGGCAGCTCACCCCTCCACTTT. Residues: CASSHGTGGSSPLHF.

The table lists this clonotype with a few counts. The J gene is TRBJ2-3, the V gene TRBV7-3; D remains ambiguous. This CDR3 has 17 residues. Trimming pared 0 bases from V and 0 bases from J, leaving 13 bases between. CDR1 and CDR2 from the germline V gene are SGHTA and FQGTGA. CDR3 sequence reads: CASSLTGMAASTDTQYF. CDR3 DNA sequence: TGTGCCAGCAGCTTAACGGGGATGGCAGCTAGCACAGATACGCAGTATTTT.

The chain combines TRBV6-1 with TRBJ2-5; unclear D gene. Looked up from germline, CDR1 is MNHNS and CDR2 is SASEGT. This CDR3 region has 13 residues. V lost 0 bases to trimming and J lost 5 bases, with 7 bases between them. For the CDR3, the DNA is TGTGCCAGCAGTGAAGCGGAAAGGGAGACCCAGTACTTC. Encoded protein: CASSEAERETQYF.

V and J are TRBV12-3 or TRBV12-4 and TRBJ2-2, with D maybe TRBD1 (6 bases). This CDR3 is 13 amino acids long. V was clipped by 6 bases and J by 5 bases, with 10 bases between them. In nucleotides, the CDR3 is TGTGCCAGCAGACCTACAGGGACCGGGGAGCTGTTTTTT. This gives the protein CASRPTGTGELFF.

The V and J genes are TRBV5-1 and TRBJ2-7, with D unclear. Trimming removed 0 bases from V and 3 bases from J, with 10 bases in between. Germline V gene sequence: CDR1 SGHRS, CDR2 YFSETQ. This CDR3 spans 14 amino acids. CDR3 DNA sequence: TGCGCCAGCAGCTTGGACAGCATGGGCTACGAGCAGTACTTC. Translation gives CASSLDSMGYEQYF.

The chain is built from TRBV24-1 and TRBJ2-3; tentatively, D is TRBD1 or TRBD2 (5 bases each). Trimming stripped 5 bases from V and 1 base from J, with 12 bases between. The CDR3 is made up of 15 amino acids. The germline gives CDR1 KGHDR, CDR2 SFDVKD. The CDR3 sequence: CATSVGRRRTDTQYF. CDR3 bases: TGTGCCACCAGTGTGGGGCGGAGGCGCACAGATACGCAGTATTTT.

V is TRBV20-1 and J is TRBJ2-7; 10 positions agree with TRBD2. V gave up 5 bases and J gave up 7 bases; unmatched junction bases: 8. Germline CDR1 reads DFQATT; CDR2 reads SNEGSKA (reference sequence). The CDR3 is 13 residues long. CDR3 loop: CSASSGGGGEQYF. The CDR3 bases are TGCAGTGCTTCTAGCGGGGGAGGAGGTGAGCAGTACTTC.

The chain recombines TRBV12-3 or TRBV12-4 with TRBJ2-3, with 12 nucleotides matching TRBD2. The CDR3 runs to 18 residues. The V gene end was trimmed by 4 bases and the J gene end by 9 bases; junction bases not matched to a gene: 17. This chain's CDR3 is CASSSSSTSGGLSGTQYF. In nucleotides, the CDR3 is TGTGCCAGCAGTTCCTCCTCCACTAGCGGGGGGCTCTCAGGGACGCAGTATTTT.

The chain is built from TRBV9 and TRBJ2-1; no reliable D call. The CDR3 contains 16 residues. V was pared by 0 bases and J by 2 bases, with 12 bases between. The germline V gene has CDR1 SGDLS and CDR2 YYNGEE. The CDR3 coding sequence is TGTGCCAGCAGCGTAGGGCGTAGTCTAGCCTACAATGAGCAGTTCTTC. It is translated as CASSVGRSLAYNEQFF.

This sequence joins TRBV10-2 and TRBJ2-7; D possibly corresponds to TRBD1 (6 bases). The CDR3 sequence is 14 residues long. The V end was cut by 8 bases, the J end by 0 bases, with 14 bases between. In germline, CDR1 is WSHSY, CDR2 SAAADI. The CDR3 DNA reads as TGCGCCAGCTTCCGGGACACCAACTCCTACGAGCAGTACTTC. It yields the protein CASFRDTNSYEQYF.

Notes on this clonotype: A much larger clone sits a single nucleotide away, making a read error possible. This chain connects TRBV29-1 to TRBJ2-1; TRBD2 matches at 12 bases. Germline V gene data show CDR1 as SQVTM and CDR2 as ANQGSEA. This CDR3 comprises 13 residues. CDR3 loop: CSVTSGSFNGQFF. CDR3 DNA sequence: TGCAGCGTGACTAGCGGGAGTTTTAATGGGCAGTTCTTC.

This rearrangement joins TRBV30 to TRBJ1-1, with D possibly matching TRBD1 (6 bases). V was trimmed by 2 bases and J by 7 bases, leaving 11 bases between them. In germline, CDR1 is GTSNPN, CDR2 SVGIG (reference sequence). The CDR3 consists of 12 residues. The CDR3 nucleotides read TGTGCCTGGAGTATTGGACAGATTGAAGCTTTCTTT. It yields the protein CAWSIGQIEAFF.

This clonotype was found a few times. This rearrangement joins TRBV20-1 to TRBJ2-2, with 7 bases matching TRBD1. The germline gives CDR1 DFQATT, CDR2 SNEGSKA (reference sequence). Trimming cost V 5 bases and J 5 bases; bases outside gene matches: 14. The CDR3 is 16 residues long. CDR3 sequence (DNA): TGCAGTGCTGCCGCAGGGGGAAGGGTACGGACCGGGGAGCTGTTTTTT. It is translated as CSAAAGGRVRTGELFF.

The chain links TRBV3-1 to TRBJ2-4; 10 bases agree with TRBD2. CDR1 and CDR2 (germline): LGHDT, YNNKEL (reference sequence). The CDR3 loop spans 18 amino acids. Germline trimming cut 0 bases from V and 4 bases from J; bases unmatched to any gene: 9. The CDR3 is CASSQDAASGGTKNIQYF. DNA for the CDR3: TGTGCCAGCAGCCAAGATGCGGCTAGCGGGGGTACTAAAAACATTCAGTACTTC. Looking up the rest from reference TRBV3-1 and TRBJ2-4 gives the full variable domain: DTAVSQTPKYLVTQMGNDKSIKCEQNLGHDTMYWYKQDSKKFLKIMFSYNNKELIINETVPNRFSPKSPDKAHLNLHINSLELGDSAVYFCASSQDAASGGTKNIQYFGAGTRLSVL.

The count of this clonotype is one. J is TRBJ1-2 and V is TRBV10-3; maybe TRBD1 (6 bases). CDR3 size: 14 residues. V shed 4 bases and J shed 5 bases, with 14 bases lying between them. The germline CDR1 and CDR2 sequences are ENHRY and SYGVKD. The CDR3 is CAISADRDTYGYTF. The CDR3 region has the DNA TGTGCCATCAGTGCAGACCGGGACACGTATGGCTACACCTTC.

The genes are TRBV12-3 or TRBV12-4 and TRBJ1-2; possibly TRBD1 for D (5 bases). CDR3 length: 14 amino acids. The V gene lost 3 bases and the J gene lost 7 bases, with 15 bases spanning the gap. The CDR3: CASSLQGGVGGYTF. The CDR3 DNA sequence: TGTGCCAGCAGTTTGCAGGGTGGGGTCGGTGGCTACACCTTC.

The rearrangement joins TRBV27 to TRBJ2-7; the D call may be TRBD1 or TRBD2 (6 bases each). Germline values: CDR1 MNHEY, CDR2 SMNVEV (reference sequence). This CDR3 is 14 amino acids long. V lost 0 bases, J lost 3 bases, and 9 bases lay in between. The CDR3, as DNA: TGTGCCAGCAGTTTATCTAAGGGGGGCTACGAGCAGTACTTC. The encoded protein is CASSLSKGGYEQYF.

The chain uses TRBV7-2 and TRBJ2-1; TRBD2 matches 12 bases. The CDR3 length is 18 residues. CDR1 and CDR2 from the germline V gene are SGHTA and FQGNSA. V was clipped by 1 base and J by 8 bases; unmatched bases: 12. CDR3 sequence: CASSLGLAGGRSAYEQFF. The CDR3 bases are TGTGCCAGCAGCTTAGGGCTAGCGGGAGGGCGGTCTGCCTATGAGCAGTTCTTC.

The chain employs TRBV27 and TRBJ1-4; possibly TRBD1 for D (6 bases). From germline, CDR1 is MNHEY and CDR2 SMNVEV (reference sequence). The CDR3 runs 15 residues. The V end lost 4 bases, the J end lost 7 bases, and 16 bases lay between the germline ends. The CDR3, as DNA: TGTGCCAGCAGTTCCCAGGGGATAATGGGTGAAAAACTGTTTTTT. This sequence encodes CASSSQGIMGEKLFF.

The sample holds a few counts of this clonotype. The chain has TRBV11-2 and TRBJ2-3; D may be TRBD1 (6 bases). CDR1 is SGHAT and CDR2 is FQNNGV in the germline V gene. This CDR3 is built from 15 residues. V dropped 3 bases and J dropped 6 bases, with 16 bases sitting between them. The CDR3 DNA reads TGTGCCAGCAGCTTTGGGGGCCGCGGTTTGGATACGCAGTATTTT. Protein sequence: CASSFGGRGLDTQYF.

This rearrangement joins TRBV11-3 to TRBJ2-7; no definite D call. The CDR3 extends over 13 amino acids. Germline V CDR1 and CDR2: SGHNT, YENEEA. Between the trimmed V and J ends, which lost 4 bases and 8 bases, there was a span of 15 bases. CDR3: CASSSNLDTQQYF. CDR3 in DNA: TGTGCCAGCAGCTCAAACTTAGATACGCAGCAGTACTTC.

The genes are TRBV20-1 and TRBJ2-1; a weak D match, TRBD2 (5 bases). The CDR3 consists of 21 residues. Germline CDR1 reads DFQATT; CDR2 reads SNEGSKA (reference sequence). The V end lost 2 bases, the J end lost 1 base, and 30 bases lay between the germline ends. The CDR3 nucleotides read TGCAGTGCTAGAACTCTTTCCGCTGGAGGTGGACCCGGAAGTTCCTACAATGAGCAGTTCTTC. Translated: CSARTLSAGGGPGSSYNEQFF.

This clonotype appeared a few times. The CDR3 here is CASSFLPSRDRLGNNEQFF. The CDR3 nucleotides are TGTGCCAGCAGTTTTTTACCGTCCCGGGACAGGTTAGGAAACAATGAGCAGTTCTTC. The rearrangement joins TRBV12-3 or TRBV12-4 to TRBJ2-1; 8 positions match TRBD1. J gave up 5 bases and V 3 bases, and 18 bases lay outside the gene matches. The CDR3 totals 19 residues.

The DNA of the CDR3 is TGTGCCAGCAGTCACAGGGACGGGACGTCGGGGCAAGAGACCCAGTACTTC. This codes for CASSHRDGTSGQETQYF. The rearrangement joins TRBV6-5 to TRBJ2-5, with TRBD1 as a possible D gene (6 bases). V dropped 5 bases and J dropped 2 bases, with 21 bases sitting between them. Germline V gene lookup returns CDR1 MNHEY and CDR2 SVGAGI. CDR3 length: 17 amino acids.

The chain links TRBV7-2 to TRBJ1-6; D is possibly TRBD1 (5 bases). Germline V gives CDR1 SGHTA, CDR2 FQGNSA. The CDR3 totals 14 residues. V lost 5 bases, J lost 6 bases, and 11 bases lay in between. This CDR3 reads CASSPRGFNSPLHF. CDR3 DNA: TGTGCCAGCAGCCCGAGGGGTTTTAATTCACCCCTCCACTTT.